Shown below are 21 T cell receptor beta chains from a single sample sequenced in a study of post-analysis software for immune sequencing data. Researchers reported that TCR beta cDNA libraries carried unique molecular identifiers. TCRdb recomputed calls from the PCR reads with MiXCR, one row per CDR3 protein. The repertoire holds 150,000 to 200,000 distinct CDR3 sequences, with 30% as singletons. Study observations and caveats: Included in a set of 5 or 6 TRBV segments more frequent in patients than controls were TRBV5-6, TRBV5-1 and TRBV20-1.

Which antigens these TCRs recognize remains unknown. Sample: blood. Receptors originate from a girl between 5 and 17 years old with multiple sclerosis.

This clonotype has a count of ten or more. The CDR3, as DNA: TGCGCCAGCAGCTTGGCGGGACAGGTGAACACTGAAGCTTTCTTT. Its protein product is CASSLAGQVNTEAFF. The rearrangement links TRBV5-1 to TRBJ1-1, with TRBD1 matching over 8 bases. Germline V CDR1 and CDR2: SGHRS, YFSETQ. The V gene end was trimmed by 0 bases and the J gene end by 0 bases; junction bases not matched to a gene: 1. The CDR3 spans 15 residues.

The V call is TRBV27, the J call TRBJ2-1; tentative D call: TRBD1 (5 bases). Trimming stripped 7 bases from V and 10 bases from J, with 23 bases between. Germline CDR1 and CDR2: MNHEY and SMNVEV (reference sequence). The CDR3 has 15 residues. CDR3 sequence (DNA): TGTGCCAGCACCTCTATTGGGGCTAATCTCCCCGAGCAGTTCTTC. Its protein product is CASTSIGANLPEQFF.

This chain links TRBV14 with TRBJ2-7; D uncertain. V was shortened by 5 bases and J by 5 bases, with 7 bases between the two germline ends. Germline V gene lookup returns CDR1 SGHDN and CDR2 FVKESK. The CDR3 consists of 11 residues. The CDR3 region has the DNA TGTGCCAGCAGCGTGGGCGACGAGCAGTACTTC. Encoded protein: CASSVGDEQYF.

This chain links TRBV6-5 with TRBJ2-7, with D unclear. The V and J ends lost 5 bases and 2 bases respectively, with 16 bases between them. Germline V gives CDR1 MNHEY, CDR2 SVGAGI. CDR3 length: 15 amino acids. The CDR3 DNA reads TGTGCCAGCAGTAGGGCCCTTGGTGGACCCTACGAGCAGTACTTC. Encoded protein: CASSRALGGPYEQYF.

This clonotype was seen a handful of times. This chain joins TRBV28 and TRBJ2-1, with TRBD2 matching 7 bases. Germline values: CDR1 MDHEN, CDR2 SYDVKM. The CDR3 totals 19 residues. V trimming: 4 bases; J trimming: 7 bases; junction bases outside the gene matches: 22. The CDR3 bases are TGTGCCAGCAGTTCAGGCCGGGTAGGAGGCGGGAGACGAGGAAATGAGCAGTTCTTC. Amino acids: CASSSGRVGGGRRGNEQFF. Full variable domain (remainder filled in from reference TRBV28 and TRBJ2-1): DVKVTQSSRYLVKRTGEKVFLECVQDMDHENMFWYRQDPGLGLRLIYFSYDVKMKEKGDIPEGYSVSREKKERFSLILESASTNQTSMYLCASSSGRVGGGRRGNEQFFGPGTRLTVL.

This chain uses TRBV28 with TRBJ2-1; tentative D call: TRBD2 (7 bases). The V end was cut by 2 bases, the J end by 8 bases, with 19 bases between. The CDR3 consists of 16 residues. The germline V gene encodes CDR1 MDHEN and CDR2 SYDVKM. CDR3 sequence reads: CASSLSSTRGADEQFF. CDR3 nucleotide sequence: TGTGCCAGCAGTTTAAGTTCCACACGGGGGGCCGATGAGCAGTTCTTC.

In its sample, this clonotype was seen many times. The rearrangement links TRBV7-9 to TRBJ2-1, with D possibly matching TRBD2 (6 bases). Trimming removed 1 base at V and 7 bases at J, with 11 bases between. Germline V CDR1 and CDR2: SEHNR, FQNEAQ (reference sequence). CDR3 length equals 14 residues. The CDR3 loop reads CASSLVEGLNEQFF. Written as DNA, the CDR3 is TGTGCCAGCAGCTTAGTGGAGGGGCTGAATGAGCAGTTCTTC.

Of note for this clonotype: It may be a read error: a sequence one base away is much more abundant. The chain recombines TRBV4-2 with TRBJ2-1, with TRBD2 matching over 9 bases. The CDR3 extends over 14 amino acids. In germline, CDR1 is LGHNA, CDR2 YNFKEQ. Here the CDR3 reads CASRLAGFGNGQFF. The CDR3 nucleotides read TGTGCCAGCAGGCTAGCGGGATTCGGCAATGGGCAGTTCTTC.

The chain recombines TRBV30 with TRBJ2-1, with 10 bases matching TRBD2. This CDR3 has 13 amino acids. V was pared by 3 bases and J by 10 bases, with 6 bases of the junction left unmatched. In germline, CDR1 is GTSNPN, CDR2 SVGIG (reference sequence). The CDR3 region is CAWSSSGRGEQFF. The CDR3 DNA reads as TGTGCCTGGAGCTCCAGCGGGAGGGGCGAGCAGTTCTTC.

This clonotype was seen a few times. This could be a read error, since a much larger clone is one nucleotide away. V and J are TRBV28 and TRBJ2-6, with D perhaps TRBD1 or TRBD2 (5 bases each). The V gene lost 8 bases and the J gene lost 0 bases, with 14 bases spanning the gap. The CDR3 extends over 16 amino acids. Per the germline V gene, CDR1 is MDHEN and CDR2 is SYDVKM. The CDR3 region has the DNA TGTGCCAGCGCCCCGGGGCCAATCTCTGGGGCCAACGTCCTGACTTTC. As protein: CASAPGPISGANVLTF.

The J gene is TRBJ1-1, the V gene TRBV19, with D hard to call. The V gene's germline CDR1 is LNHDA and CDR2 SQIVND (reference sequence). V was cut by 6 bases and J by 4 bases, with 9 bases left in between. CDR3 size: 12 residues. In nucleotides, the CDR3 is TGTGCCAGTAGCCTCGGGTTCACTGAAGCTTTCTTT. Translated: CASSLGFTEAFF.

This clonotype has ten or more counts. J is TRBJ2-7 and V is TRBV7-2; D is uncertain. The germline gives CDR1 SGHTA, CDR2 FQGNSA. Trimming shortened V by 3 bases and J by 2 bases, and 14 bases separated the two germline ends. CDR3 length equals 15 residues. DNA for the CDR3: TGTGCCAGCAGCTTTTCAGATTGGCGGCCCTACGAGCAGTACTTC. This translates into CASSFSDWRPYEQYF.

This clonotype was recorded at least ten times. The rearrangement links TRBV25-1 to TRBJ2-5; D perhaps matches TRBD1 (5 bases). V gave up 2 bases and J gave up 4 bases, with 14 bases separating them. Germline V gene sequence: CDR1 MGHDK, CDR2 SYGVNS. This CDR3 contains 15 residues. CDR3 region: CASSEAQGSPETQYF. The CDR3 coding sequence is TGTGCCAGCAGTGAAGCGCAGGGATCCCCAGAGACCCAGTACTTC.

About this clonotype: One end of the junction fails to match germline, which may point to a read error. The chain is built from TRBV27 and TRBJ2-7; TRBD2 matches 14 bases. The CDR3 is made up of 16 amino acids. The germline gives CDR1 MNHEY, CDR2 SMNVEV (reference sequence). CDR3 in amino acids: CAGSLGLAGGGYEQYF. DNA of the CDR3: TGTGCCGGCAGTTTAGGACTAGCGGGAGGCGGGTACGAGCAGTACTTC.

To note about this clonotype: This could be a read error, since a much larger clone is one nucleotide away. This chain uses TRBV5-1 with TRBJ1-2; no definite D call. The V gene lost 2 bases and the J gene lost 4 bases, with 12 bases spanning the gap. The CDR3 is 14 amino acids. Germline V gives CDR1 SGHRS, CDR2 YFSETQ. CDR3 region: CASSFGRGGYGYTF. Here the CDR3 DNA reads TGCGCCAGCAGCTTTGGACGGGGAGGCTATGGCTACACCTTC.

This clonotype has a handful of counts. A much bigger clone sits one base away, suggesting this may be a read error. Here the CDR3 DNA reads TGTGCCATCTTGGGGGATGGCTACACCTTC. Translated: CAILGDGYTF. The chain joins TRBV10-3 to TRBJ1-2; maybe TRBD1 (5 bases). The ends were cut back, 8 bases at V and 6 bases at J, with 7 bases in the middle. Germline V gene sequence: CDR1 ENHRY, CDR2 SYGVKD. The CDR3 covers 10 residues.

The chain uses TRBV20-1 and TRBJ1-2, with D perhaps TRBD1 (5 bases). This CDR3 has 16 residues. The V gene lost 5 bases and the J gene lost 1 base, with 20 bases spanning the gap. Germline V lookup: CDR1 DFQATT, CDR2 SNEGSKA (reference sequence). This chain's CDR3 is CSALTWWQGDNYGYTF. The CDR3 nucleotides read TGCAGTGCTCTGACGTGGTGGCAGGGAGATAACTATGGCTACACCTTC.

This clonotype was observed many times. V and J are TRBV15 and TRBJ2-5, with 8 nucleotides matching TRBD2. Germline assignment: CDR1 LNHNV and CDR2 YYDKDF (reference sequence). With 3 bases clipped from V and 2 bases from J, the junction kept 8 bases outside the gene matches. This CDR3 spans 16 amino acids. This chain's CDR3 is CATSSLDRGGQETQYF. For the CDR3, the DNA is TGTGCCACCAGCAGTTTAGACCGGGGGGGGCAAGAGACCCAGTACTTC.

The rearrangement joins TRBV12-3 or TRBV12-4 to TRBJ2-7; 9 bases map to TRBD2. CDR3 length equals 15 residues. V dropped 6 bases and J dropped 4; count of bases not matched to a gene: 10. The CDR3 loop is CASSPRLAEGYEQYF. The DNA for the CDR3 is TGTGCCAGCAGCCCAAGACTAGCGGAGGGATACGAGCAGTACTTC.

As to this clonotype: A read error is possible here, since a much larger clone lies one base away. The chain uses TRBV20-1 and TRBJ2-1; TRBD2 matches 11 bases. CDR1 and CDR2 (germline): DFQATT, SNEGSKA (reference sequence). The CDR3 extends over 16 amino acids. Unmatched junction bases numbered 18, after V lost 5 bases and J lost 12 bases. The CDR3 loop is CSALSTSGSPGGVQFF. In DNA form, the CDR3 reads TGCAGTGCTTTATCTACTAGCGGGAGCCCGGGGGGGGTGCAGTTCTTC.

DNA of the CDR3: TGTGCCAGCAGCCGGCCCAATCAGCCCCAGCATTTT. Amino acid sequence: CASSRPNQPQHF. The gene calls are TRBV12-3 or TRBV12-4 and TRBJ1-5, with unresolved D. V was cut by 6 bases and J by 3 bases, with 6 bases left in between. The CDR3 sequence is 12 residues long.